Listed below are T cell receptor beta chains from one sample, sequenced in a study of neurological immune-mediated disorders. TCRdb re-called the 5' RACE reads through MiXCR, storing one row per CDR3 protein. The data contain 45,000 or so distinct CDR3 sequences, around 3.3% of them seen just once; the ten biggest clones take up roughly 15%. The sample comprised PBMCs. These receptors were collected from a woman aged 45-60 years with multiple sclerosis. CDR3s include the opening cysteine and the closing phenylalanine or tryptophan. Fields, in order: J gene, V gene, clone size, D gene, CDR3 length, CDR3 DNA, CDR3 protein. D genes are given only for firm matches. Clone size is stated in some rows and not others, as once, few, many or a class when expanded.

j_gene: TRBJ2-3; v_gene: TRBV20-1; abundance: many; d_gene: -; len: 14; CDR3nt: TGCAGTGCTAGAGTTGGACCCCCGGAGGATACGCAGTATTTT; CDR3aa: CSARVGPPEDTQYF
j_gene: TRBJ2-2; v_gene: TRBV10-3; abundance: many; d_gene: TRBD2; len: 17; CDR3nt: TGTGCCATCAGTGGATCACTAGCGGGGGCGGGGACCGGGGAGCTGTTTTTT; CDR3aa: CAISGSLAGAGTGELFF
j_gene: TRBJ2-2; v_gene: TRBV5-6; abundance: many; d_gene: -; len: 15; CDR3nt: TGTGCCAGCAGCTTGATTAGCGAGAACACCGGGGAGCTGTTTTTT; CDR3aa: CASSLISENTGELFF
j_gene: TRBJ1-5; v_gene: TRBV20-1; abundance: many; d_gene: TRBD1; len: 16; CDR3nt: TGCAGTGCTAGAGATGGGAGACAGGGAACCAATCAGCCCCAGCATTTT; CDR3aa: CSARDGRQGTNQPQHF
j_gene: TRBJ2-3; v_gene: TRBV20-1; abundance: many; d_gene: TRBD1; len: 15; CDR3nt: TGCAGTGCTAGTGCCCCAGGACAGGTCACAGATACGCAGTATTTT; CDR3aa: CSASAPGQVTDTQYF
j_gene: TRBJ1-2; v_gene: TRBV7-3; abundance: many; d_gene: TRBD1; len: 19; CDR3nt: TGTGCCAGCAGCTTAACGTTCAACGGGACAGACATCCCTAACTATGGCTACACCTTC; CDR3aa: CASSLTFNGTDIPNYGYTF
j_gene: TRBJ2-5; v_gene: TRBV10-1; abundance: few; d_gene: TRBD1; len: 13; CDR3nt: TGCGCCAGCAGTGGCCTGGGACAGGAGACCCAGTACTTC; CDR3aa: CASSGLGQETQYF
j_gene: TRBJ2-7; v_gene: TRBV20-1; abundance: many; d_gene: TRBD1; len: 12; CDR3nt: TGCAGTGCACCGGGACAGGCCTACGAGCAGTACTTC; CDR3aa: CSAPGQAYEQYF
j_gene: TRBJ2-2; v_gene: TRBV12-3/TRBV12-4; abundance: many; d_gene: -; len: 14; CDR3nt: TGTGCCAGCAGTTTAGACGGGAACACCGGGGAGCTGTTTTTT; CDR3aa: CASSLDGNTGELFF
j_gene: TRBJ2-2; v_gene: TRBV10-3; abundance: many; d_gene: TRBD2; len: 16; CDR3nt: TGTGCCATCAGCCTCGGACTAGCGGGAGTCACCGGGGAGCTGTTTTTT; CDR3aa: CAISLGLAGVTGELFF
j_gene: TRBJ1-1; v_gene: TRBV20-1; abundance: many; d_gene: -; len: 14; CDR3nt: TGCAGTGCTAGCGGGATTTGGGACACCCTTGAAGCTTTCTTT; CDR3aa: CSASGIWDTLEAFF
j_gene: TRBJ1-5; v_gene: TRBV7-3; abundance: many; d_gene: -; len: 14; CDR3nt: TGTGCCAGCAGCTTAACAGGGGAAGGTCAGCCCCAGCATTTT; CDR3aa: CASSLTGEGQPQHF
j_gene: TRBJ2-7; v_gene: TRBV13; abundance: many; d_gene: -; len: 16; CDR3nt: TGTGCCAGCAGCCGGGATAGCGGAGCCAACCTGTACGAGCAGTACTTC; CDR3aa: CASSRDSGANLYEQYF
j_gene: TRBJ2-1; v_gene: TRBV5-1; abundance: many; d_gene: TRBD2; len: 15; CDR3nt: TGCGCCAGCAGCTTGAGCGGGGATTCCTACAATGAGCAGTTCTTC; CDR3aa: CASSLSGDSYNEQFF
j_gene: TRBJ2-3; v_gene: TRBV20-1; abundance: many; d_gene: TRBD2; len: 15; CDR3nt: TGCAGTGCTTCCATAGCGGGGGGGCCGGGGGATACGCAGTATTTT; CDR3aa: CSASIAGGPGDTQYF
j_gene: TRBJ2-3; v_gene: TRBV20-1; abundance: many; d_gene: -; len: 14; CDR3nt: TGCAGTGCTAGAGTTGGACTCCGCACAGATACGCAGTATTTT; CDR3aa: CSARVGLRTDTQYF
j_gene: TRBJ2-1; v_gene: TRBV5-1; abundance: many; d_gene: -; len: 15; CDR3nt: TGCGCCAGCAGTCTACTAGGGGGGGGTCAAGATGAGCAGTTCTTC; CDR3aa: CASSLLGGGQDEQFF
j_gene: TRBJ2-2; v_gene: TRBV7-9; abundance: many; d_gene: -; len: 12; CDR3nt: TGTGCCAGAAAGATCGAGGCCGGGGAGCTGTTTTTT; CDR3aa: CARKIEAGELFF
j_gene: TRBJ2-6; v_gene: TRBV7-6; abundance: many; d_gene: TRBD1; len: 18; CDR3nt: TGTGCCAGCAGCCCAGGGACAGGGTACTCCTCTGGGGCCAACGTCCTGACTTTC; CDR3aa: CASSPGTGYSSGANVLTF
j_gene: TRBJ2-3; v_gene: TRBV15; abundance: many; d_gene: TRBD2; len: 19; CDR3nt: TGTGCCACCAGCAGAGTCACTAGCGGGGGGGTACCCGGCACAGATACGCAGTATTTT; CDR3aa: CATSRVTSGGVPGTDTQYF
j_gene: TRBJ1-5; v_gene: TRBV5-1; abundance: many; d_gene: -; len: 15; CDR3nt: TGCGCCAGCAGCTTGTTGGGGGGCGGGAATCAGCCCCAGCATTTT; CDR3aa: CASSLLGGGNQPQHF
j_gene: TRBJ2-1; v_gene: TRBV20-1; abundance: many; d_gene: TRBD2; len: 17; CDR3nt: TGCAGTGCTAGAGTCGGGCTAGCGGGAGGCTCCTACAATGAGCAGTTCTTC; CDR3aa: CSARVGLAGGSYNEQFF
j_gene: TRBJ1-5; v_gene: TRBV12-3/TRBV12-4; abundance: -; d_gene: -; len: 17; CDR3nt: TGTGCCAGCAGCCCGCCCAAACAGGGATATAGCAATCAGCACCAGCATTTT; CDR3aa: CASSPPKQGYSNQHQHF
j_gene: TRBJ1-2; v_gene: TRBV6-6; abundance: many; d_gene: -; len: 13; CDR3nt: TGTGCCAGCACCACCGACAGTAACTATGGCTACACCTTC; CDR3aa: CASTTDSNYGYTF
j_gene: TRBJ2-5; v_gene: TRBV25-1; abundance: many; d_gene: -; len: 11; CDR3nt: TGTGCCAGCAGTGGACTCGAGACCCAGTACTTC; CDR3aa: CASSGLETQYF
j_gene: TRBJ2-1; v_gene: TRBV20-1; abundance: many; d_gene: TRBD2; len: 15; CDR3nt: TGCAGTGCCAGACCCCAGTGGCTAGCGGGAACGGCCGCGTTCTTC; CDR3aa: CSARPQWLAGTAAFF
j_gene: TRBJ1-2; v_gene: TRBV7-2; abundance: many; d_gene: -; len: 13; CDR3nt: TGTGCCAGCAGAGCGACAGTTAACTATGGCTACACCTTC; CDR3aa: CASRATVNYGYTF
j_gene: TRBJ1-1; v_gene: TRBV5-1; abundance: many; d_gene: -; len: 15; CDR3nt: TGCGCCAGCAGCCCAGGGTCTGTCATGAACACTGAAGCTTTCTTT; CDR3aa: CASSPGSVMNTEAFF
j_gene: TRBJ2-3; v_gene: TRBV12-3/TRBV12-4; abundance: many; d_gene: TRBD1; len: 15; CDR3nt: TGTGCCAGCAGTTTGGGACAGGGCTCCGGGGATACGCAGTATTTT; CDR3aa: CASSLGQGSGDTQYF
j_gene: TRBJ1-3; v_gene: TRBV5-1; abundance: many; d_gene: -; len: 14; CDR3nt: TGCGCCAGCAGTCCCCACGGTCGTGGAAACACCATATATTTT; CDR3aa: CASSPHGRGNTIYF
j_gene: TRBJ2-3; v_gene: TRBV5-1; abundance: many; d_gene: TRBD2; len: 15; CDR3nt: TGCGCCAGCAGCTTGGGACTAGCGGGACCAGATACGCAGTATTTT; CDR3aa: CASSLGLAGPDTQYF
j_gene: TRBJ2-3; v_gene: TRBV5-1; abundance: many; d_gene: -; len: 15; CDR3nt: TGCGCCAGTTCGCAGGACTATCCAAGCACAGATACGCAGTATTTT; CDR3aa: CASSQDYPSTDTQYF
j_gene: TRBJ2-1; v_gene: TRBV20-1; abundance: many; d_gene: TRBD2; len: 14; CDR3nt: TGCAGTGCTAGGAGCGGGGGTTCCTACAATGAGCAGTTCTTC; CDR3aa: CSARSGGSYNEQFF
j_gene: TRBJ1-5; v_gene: TRBV12-3/TRBV12-4; abundance: -; d_gene: -; len: 15; CDR3nt: TGTGCCAGCAGACCCACAGGGCCGGGCAATCAGCCCCAGCATTTT; CDR3aa: CASRPTGPGNQPQHF
j_gene: TRBJ2-3; v_gene: TRBV3-1; abundance: many; d_gene: TRBD2; len: 17; CDR3nt: TGTGCCAGCAGCCAAGGCCGACTAGCGGGTCGCACAGATACGCAGTATTTT; CDR3aa: CASSQGRLAGRTDTQYF
j_gene: TRBJ2-3; v_gene: TRBV27; abundance: -; d_gene: -; len: 16; CDR3nt: TGTGCCAGCAGTCTCCTAGGAGGACAGACCACAGATACGCAGTATTTT; CDR3aa: CASSLLGGQTTDTQYF
j_gene: TRBJ1-2; v_gene: TRBV3-1; abundance: few; d_gene: -; len: 16; CDR3nt: TGTGCCAGCAGCCAGATCTACAGGCGAGCTAACTATGGCTACACCTTC; CDR3aa: CASSQIYRRANYGYTF
j_gene: TRBJ1-1; v_gene: TRBV5-5; abundance: many; d_gene: -; len: 15; CDR3nt: TGTGCCAGCAGCCCCCTAGGGGGGTACGACACTGAAGCTTTCTTT; CDR3aa: CASSPLGGYDTEAFF
j_gene: TRBJ2-2; v_gene: TRBV7-9; abundance: many; d_gene: -; len: 14; CDR3nt: TGTGCCAGCAGCTTCTCCTCGAACACCGGGGAGCTGTTTTTT; CDR3aa: CASSFSSNTGELFF
j_gene: TRBJ1-1; v_gene: TRBV5-5; abundance: many; d_gene: -; len: 14; CDR3nt: TGTGCCAGCAGCTTGGAAGCGGCTGGCACTGAAGCTTTCTTT; CDR3aa: CASSLEAAGTEAFF
j_gene: TRBJ2-5; v_gene: TRBV20-1; abundance: many; d_gene: -; len: 10; CDR3nt: TGCAGTGCTAGTGTCGAGACCCAGTACTTC; CDR3aa: CSASVETQYF
j_gene: TRBJ2-1; v_gene: TRBV5-1; abundance: many; d_gene: TRBD2; len: 16; CDR3nt: TGCGCCAGCAGCTTGATTGGGACTAGCGGCTACAATGAGCAGTTCTTC; CDR3aa: CASSLIGTSGYNEQFF
j_gene: TRBJ2-2; v_gene: TRBV7-9; abundance: many; d_gene: TRBD2; len: 19; CDR3nt: TGTGCCAGCAGCCTTCGAAGGACTAGCGGGATCTTCAACACCGGGGAGCTGTTTTTT; CDR3aa: CASSLRRTSGIFNTGELFF
j_gene: TRBJ2-3; v_gene: TRBV18; abundance: many; d_gene: -; len: 12; CDR3nt: TGTGCCAGCTCCCTGGGGCGCGATACGCAGTATTTT; CDR3aa: CASSLGRDTQYF
j_gene: TRBJ2-7; v_gene: TRBV27; abundance: many; d_gene: TRBD1; len: 15; CDR3nt: TGTGCCAGCAGCCTAAGCGGGACAGGGACCTACGAGCAGTACTTC; CDR3aa: CASSLSGTGTYEQYF
j_gene: TRBJ2-1; v_gene: TRBV5-1; abundance: many; d_gene: -; len: 14; CDR3nt: TGCGCCAGCAGCCCGGCGGACGGATACAATGAGCAGTTCTTC; CDR3aa: CASSPADGYNEQFF
j_gene: TRBJ2-5; v_gene: TRBV9; abundance: many; d_gene: -; len: 16; CDR3nt: TGTGCCAGCAGCGGAGGATCAAGGGGCGGACAAGAGACCCAGTACTTC; CDR3aa: CASSGGSRGGQETQYF
j_gene: TRBJ1-2; v_gene: TRBV7-9; abundance: many; d_gene: -; len: 13; CDR3nt: TGTGCCAGCAGCTTACAAGCTAACTATGGCTACACCTTC; CDR3aa: CASSLQANYGYTF
j_gene: TRBJ2-3; v_gene: TRBV20-1; abundance: many; d_gene: -; len: 15; CDR3nt: TGCAGTGCTACCCGGGGACAATCCATCCCAGATACGCAGTATTTT; CDR3aa: CSATRGQSIPDTQYF